The present entry profiles one TCR beta chain with its context. The sample is drawn from a study of blood T cell repertoires in COVID-19. In the study overall: The origin of the acute and convalescent COVID-19 samples was the United States, Italy and Spain. PBMCs, B-cell-depleted T cells, or T cells were the source of the cDNA or gDNA that made up the material.

How the authors handled the data: Scientists estimated how many nucleated cells there were by amplifying reference gene primers. TCRdb's copy holds only in-frame clones and misses some; the assay was immunoSEQ multiplex PCR. Clone size and the V and J calls come from that table; the DNA yielded D and trimming. Here the sample spans over 70,000 clones, 65% to 90% being singletons. Deletions cut 5 bases from V and 4 bases from J, with 14 bases between. CDR1 is SGHTA and CDR2 is FQGTGA in the germline V gene. There are 14 residues in the CDR3. This TCR was sampled from a human donor in a cohort sampled during active COVID-19. Sequenced sample: peripheral blood. This sequence joins TRBV7-3 and TRBJ1-2; TRBD1 is a possible D gene (5 bases). Here the CDR3 reads CASSPRGDFYGYTF. As DNA, the CDR3 is TGTGCCAGCAGCCCCCGAGGGGACTTCTATGGCTACACCTTC.